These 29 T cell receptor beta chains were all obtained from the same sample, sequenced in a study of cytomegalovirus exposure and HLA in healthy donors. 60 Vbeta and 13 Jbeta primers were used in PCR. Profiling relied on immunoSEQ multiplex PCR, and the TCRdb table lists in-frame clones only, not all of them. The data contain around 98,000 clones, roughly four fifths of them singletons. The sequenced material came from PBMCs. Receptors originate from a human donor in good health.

CDR3: CASSPDSLNTEAFF. For the CDR3, the DNA is TGTGCCAGCTCACCCGACAGCCTGAACACTGAAGCTTTCTTT. The chain recombines TRBV18 with TRBJ1-1; D possibly corresponds to TRBD1 (5 bases). This CDR3 is 14 amino acids long. Looked up from germline, CDR1 is KGHSH and CDR2 is LQKENI. Trimming shortened V by 3 bases and J by 0 bases, and 8 bases separated the two germline ends.

CDR3 coding DNA: TGTGCCAGCTCACCCCTCGGGAGGGTCTCCTACAATGAGCAGTTCTTC. It codes for CASSPLGRVSYNEQFF. J is TRBJ2-1 and V is TRBV18, with 8 bases that match TRBD2. CDR3 size: 16 residues. Trimming removed 3 bases from V and 0 bases from J; junction bases left unmatched: 4. Per the germline V gene, CDR1 is KGHSH and CDR2 is LQKENI.

In DNA, the CDR3 is TGCAGCGCCCCACGGGTAGCGGGAGGCACAGATACGCAGTATTTT. It yields the protein CSAPRVAGGTDTQYF. The chain employs TRBV29-1 and TRBJ2-3, with TRBD2 identical over 9 bases. The CDR3 spans 15 residues. CDR1 SQVTM and CDR2 ANQGSEA come from the germline V gene. V lost 7 bases to trimming and J lost 1 base; unmatched junction nucleotides: 9.

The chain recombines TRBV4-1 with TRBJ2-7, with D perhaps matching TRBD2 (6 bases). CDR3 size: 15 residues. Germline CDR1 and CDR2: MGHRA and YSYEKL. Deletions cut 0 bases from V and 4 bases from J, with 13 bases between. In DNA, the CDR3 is TGCGCCAGCAGCCAAGATGGGGGGAGTTTTTACGAGCAGTACTTC. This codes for CASSQDGGSFYEQYF.

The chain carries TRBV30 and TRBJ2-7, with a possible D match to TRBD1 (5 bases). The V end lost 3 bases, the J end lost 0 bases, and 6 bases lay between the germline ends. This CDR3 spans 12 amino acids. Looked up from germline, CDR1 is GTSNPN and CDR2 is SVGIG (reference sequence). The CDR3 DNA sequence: TGTGCCTGGAGAGGGGCCTCCTACGAGCAGTACTTC. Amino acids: CAWRGASYEQYF.

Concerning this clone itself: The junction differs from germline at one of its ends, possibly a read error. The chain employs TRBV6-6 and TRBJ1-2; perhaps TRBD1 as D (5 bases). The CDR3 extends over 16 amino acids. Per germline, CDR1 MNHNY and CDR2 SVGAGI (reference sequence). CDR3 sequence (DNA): TGTGCCAGCAGTTCCTCTGGTAGTAGACAGAACTATGGCCACACCTTC. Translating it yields CASSSSGSRQNYGHTF.

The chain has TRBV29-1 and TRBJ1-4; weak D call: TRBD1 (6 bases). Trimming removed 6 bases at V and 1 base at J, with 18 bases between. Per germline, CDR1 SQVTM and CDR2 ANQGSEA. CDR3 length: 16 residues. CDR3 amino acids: CSVKTTGALTNEKLFF. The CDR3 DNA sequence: TGCAGCGTGAAAACGACAGGAGCTTTAACTAATGAAAAACTGTTTTTT.

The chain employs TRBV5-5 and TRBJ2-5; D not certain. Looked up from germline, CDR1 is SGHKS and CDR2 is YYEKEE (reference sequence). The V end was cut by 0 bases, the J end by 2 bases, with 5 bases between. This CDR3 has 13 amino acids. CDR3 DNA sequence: TGTGCCAGCAGCTTGGTAGTTCAAGAGACCCAGTACTTC. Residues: CASSLVVQETQYF.

The CDR3 spells CASSESGGPNQPQHF. The CDR3 bases are TGCGCCAGCAGTGAGTCGGGCGGGCCCAATCAGCCCCAGCATTTT. This chain joins TRBV10-2 and TRBJ1-5; no firm D call. Germline CDR1 is WSHSY and CDR2 is SAAADI. Trimming took off 0 bases at V and 3 bases at J, with 9 bases between the two ends. This CDR3 contains 15 residues.

CDR3: CASSSAAMNTEAFF. In nucleotides, the CDR3 is TGCGCCAGCAGTTCTGCCGCGATGAACACTGAAGCTTTCTTT. The chain is built from TRBV5-1 and TRBJ1-1, with D uncertain. Trimming stripped 5 bases from V and 0 bases from J, with 11 bases between. The CDR3 loop spans 14 amino acids. Germline values: CDR1 SGHRS, CDR2 YFSETQ.

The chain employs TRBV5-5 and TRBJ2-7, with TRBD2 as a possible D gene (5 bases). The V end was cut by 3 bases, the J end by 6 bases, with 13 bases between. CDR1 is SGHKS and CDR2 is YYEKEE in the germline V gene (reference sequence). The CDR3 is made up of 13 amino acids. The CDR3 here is CASSYPGSSEQYF. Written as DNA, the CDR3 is TGTGCCAGCAGCTACCCTGGGAGTTCCGAGCAGTACTTC.

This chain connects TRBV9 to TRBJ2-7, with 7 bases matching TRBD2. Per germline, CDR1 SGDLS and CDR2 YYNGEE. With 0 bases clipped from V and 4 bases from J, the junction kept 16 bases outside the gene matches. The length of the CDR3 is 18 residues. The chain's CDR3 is CASSVAVGGLLSQYEQYF. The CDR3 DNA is TGTGCCAGCAGCGTAGCGGTGGGAGGGCTCCTTTCCCAATACGAGCAGTACTTC.

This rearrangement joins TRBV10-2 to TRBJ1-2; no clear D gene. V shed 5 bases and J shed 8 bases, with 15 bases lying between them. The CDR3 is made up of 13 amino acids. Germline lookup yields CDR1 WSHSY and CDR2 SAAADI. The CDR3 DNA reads TGCGCCAGCAGTCATATTCGATCCCAGGGCTACACCTTC. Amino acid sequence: CASSHIRSQGYTF.

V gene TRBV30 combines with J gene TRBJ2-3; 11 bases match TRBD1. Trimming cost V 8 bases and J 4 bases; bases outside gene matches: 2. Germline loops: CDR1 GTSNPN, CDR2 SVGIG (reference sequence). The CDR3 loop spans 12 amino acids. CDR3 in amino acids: CAGTGGPDTQYF. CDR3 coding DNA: TGTGCCGGGACAGGGGGTCCAGATACGCAGTATTTT.

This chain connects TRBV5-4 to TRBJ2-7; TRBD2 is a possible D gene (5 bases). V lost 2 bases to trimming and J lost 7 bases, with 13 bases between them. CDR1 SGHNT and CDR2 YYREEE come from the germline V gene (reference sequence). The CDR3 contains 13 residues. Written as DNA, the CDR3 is TGTGCCAGCAGCTTTGATCCACCGGGGGAGCAGTACTTC. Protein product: CASSFDPPGEQYF.

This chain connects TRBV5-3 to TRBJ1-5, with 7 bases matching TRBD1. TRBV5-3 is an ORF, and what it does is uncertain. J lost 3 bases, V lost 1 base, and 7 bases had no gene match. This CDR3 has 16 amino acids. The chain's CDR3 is CARSLSPGQPNQPQHF. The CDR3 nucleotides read TGTGCCAGAAGCTTGAGCCCGGGACAGCCCAATCAGCCCCAGCATTTT.

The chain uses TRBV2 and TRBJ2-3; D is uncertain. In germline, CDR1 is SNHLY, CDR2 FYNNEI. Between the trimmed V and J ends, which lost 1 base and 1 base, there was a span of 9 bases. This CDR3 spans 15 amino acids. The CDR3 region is CASSEEFSGTDTQYF. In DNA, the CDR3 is TGTGCCAGCAGTGAAGAATTCAGCGGCACAGATACGCAGTATTTT.

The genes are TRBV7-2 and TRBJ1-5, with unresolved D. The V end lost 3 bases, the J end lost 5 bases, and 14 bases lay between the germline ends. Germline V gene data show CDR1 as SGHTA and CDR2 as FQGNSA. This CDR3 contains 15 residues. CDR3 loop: CASSFHIGRDQPQHF. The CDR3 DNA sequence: TGTGCCAGCAGCTTTCATATTGGGCGGGATCAGCCCCAGCATTTT.

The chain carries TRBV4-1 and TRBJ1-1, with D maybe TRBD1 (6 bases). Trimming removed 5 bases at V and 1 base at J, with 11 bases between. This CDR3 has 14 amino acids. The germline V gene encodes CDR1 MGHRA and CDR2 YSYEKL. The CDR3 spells CASSFIQGNTEAFF. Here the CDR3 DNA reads TGCGCCAGCAGCTTCATACAGGGGAACACTGAAGCTTTCTTT.

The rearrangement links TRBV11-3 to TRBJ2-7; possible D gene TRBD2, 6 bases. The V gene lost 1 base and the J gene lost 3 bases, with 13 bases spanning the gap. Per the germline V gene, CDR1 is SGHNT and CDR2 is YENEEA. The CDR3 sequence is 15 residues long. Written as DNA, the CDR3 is TGTGCCAGCAGCTTAGGGGGCGGGAAAAACTACGAGCAGTACTTC. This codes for CASSLGGGKNYEQYF. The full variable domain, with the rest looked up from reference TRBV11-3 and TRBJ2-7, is EAGVVQSPRYKIIEKKQPVAFWCNPISGHNTLYWYLQNLGQGPELLIRYENEEAVDDSQLPKDRFSAERLKGVDSTLKIQPAELGDSAVYLCASSLGGGKNYEQYFGPGTRLTVT.

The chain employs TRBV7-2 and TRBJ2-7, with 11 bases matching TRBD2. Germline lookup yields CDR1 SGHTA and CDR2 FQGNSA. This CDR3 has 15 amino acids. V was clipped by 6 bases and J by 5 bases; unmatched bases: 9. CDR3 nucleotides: TGTGCCAGCAGGGTTAGCGGGAGGGCCGCCCACGAGCAGTACTTC. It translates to CASRVSGRAAHEQYF.

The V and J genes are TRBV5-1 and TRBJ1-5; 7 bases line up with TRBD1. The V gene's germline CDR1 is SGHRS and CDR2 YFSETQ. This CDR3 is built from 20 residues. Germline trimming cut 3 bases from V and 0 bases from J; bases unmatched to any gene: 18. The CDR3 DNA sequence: TGCGCCAGCAGCTGGTGGTCGGACAGGCCCCTTCAGTATAGCAATCAGCCCCAGCATTTT. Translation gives CASSWWSDRPLQYSNQPQHF. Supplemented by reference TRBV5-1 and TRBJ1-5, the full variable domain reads KAGVTQTPRYLIKTRGQQVTLSCSPISGHRSVSWYQQTPGQGLQFLFEYFSETQRNKGNFPGRFSGRQFSNSRSEMNVSTLELGDSALYLCASSWWSDRPLQYSNQPQHFGDGTRLSIL.

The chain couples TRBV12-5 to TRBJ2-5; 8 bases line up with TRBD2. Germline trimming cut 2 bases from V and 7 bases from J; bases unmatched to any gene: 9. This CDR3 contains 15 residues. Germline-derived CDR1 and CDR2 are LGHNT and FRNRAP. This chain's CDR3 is CASGLLAGRAGTQYF. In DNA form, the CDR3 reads TGTGCTAGTGGTTTGTTGGCCGGGAGGGCAGGGACCCAGTACTTC. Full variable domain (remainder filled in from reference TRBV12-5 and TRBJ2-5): DARVTQTPRHKVTEMGQEVTMRCQPILGHNTVFWYRQTMMQGLELLAYFRNRAPLDDSGMPKDRFSAEMPDATLATLKIQPSEPRDSAVYFCASGLLAGRAGTQYFGPGTRLLVL.

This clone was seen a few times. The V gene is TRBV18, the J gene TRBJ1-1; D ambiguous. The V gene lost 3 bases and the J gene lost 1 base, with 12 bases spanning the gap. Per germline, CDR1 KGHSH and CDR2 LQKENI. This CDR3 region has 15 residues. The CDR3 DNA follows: TGTGCCAGCTCACCGGTAGCAGCGACGAACACTGAAGCTTTCTTT. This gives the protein CASSPVAATNTEAFF.

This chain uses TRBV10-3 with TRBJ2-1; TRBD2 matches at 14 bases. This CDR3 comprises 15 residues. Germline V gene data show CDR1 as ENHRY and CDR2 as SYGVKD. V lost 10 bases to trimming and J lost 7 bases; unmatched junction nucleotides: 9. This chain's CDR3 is CASAGLAGGRNEQFF. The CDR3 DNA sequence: TGTGCCAGTGCAGGACTAGCGGGAGGTAGGAATGAGCAGTTCTTC.

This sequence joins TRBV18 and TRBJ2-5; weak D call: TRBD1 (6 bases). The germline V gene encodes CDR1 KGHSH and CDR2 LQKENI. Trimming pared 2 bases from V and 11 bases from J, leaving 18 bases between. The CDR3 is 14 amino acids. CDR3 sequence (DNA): TGTGCCAGCTCACCATTACAGGACAGTGAAGAGCAGTACTTC. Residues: CASSPLQDSEEQYF.

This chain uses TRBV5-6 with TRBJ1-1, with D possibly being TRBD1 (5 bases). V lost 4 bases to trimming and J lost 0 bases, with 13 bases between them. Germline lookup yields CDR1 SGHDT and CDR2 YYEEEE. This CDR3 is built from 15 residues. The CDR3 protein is CASSKVGVVNTEAFF. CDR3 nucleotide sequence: TGTGCCAGCAGCAAAGTAGGGGTGGTGAACACTGAAGCTTTCTTT.

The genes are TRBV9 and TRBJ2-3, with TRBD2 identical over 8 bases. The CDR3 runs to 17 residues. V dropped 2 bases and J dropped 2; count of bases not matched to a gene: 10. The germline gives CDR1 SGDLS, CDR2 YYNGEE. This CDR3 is CASSVRTSRFLTDTQYF. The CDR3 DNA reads TGTGCCAGCAGCGTCCGGACTAGCAGGTTTCTCACAGATACGCAGTATTTT.

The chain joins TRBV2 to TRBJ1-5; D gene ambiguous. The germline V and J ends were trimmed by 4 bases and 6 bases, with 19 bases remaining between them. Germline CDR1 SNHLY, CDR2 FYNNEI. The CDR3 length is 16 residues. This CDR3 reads CASSGRGNRVSQPQHF. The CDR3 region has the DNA TGTGCCAGCAGTGGTCGGGGTAATAGGGTTAGTCAGCCCCAGCATTTT.